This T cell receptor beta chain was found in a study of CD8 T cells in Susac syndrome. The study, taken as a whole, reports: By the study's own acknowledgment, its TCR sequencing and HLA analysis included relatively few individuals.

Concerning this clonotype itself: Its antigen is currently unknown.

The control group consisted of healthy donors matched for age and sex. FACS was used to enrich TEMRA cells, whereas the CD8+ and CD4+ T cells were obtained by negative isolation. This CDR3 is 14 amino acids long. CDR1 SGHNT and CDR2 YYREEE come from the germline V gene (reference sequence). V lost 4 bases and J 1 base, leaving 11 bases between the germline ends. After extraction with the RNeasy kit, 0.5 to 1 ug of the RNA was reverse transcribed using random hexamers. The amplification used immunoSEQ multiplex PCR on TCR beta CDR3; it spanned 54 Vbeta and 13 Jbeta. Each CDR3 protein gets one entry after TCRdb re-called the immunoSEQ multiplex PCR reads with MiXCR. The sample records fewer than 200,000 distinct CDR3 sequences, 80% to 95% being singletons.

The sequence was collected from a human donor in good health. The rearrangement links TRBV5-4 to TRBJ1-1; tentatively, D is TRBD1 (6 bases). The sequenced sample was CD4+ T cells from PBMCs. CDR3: CASSRGQSNTEAFF. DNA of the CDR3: TGTGCCAGCAGCCGAGGACAGTCGAACACTGAAGCTTTCTTT.